The rows below give T cell receptor beta chains drawn from one sample of a study of CD8+ T cells in alopecia areata. The method was immunoSEQ multiplex PCR; TCRdb's version includes in-frame clones alone and lacks a portion of them. The sample contains roughly 280,000 clones, 60% of which appear only once. Here the sequenced sample was CD4+ T cells sorted from blood, taken at approximately week 51, from a patient treated with tofacitinib. Receptor source: a human donor with alopecia areata. Both conserved end residues are part of each CDR3. A D gene is named only where the DNA matches it firmly. Size tells how often a clone was seen (once, few, many) or the class of an expanded clone, and some rows leave it out.

V gene,clone size,D gene,J gene,CDR3 protein,CDR3 DNA
TRBV6-6,few,.,TRBJ2-2,CASSYQVPSNTGELFF,TGTGCCAGCAGTTACCAGGTTCCCTCGAACACCGGGGAGCTGTTTTTT
TRBV5-1,few,TRBD1,TRBJ1-1,CASSTGQGNTEAFF,TGCGCCAGCAGCACCGGACAGGGGAACACTGAAGCTTTCTTT
TRBV4-1,.,.,TRBJ1-3,CASSPTDIPGGNTIYF,TGCGCCAGCAGCCCAACGGACATCCCAGGAGGAAACACCATATATTTT
TRBV7-9,.,TRBD1,TRBJ2-3,CASSSGQSTDTQYF,TGTGCCAGCAGCTCGGGACAGAGCACAGATACGCAGTATTTT
TRBV7-2,few,.,TRBJ2-5,CASSLGGRKGETQYF,TGTGCCAGCAGCTTAGGGGGCCGGAAGGGGGAGACCCAGTACTTC
TRBV15,once,TRBD1,TRBJ1-2,CATSEGASYGYTF,TGTGCCACCAGCGAGGGGGCGAGTTATGGCTACACCTTC
TRBV30,.,.,TRBJ1-1,CAWSEQGDTEAFF,TGTGCCTGGAGTGAACAGGGTGACACTGAAGCTTTCTTT
TRBV5-5,.,.,TRBJ1-2,CASSRELGGNGYTF,TGTGCCAGCAGTCGGGAACTCGGGGGGAATGGCTACACCTTC
TRBV30,.,.,TRBJ1-3,CAWSVSPGRDSGNTIYF,TGTGCCTGGAGTGTAAGCCCCGGGAGGGACTCTGGAAACACCATATATTTT
TRBV29-1,few,TRBD1,TRBJ1-1,CSALRPRGQQAFF,TGCAGCGCGTTGAGGCCACGGGGACAGCAAGCTTTCTTT
TRBV10-3,.,.,TRBJ1-2,CAIRDGSNYGYTF,TGTGCCATCCGGGACGGCTCTAACTATGGCTACACCTTC
TRBV28,.,.,TRBJ2-1,CASSLSGRVSYNEQFF,TGTGCCAGCAGTTTATCAGGCAGGGTTAGTTACAATGAGCAGTTCTTC
TRBV18,few,.,TRBJ2-5,CASSPPGRETQYF,TGTGCCAGCTCACCACCCGGGCGGGAGACCCAGTACTTC
TRBV29-1,.,.,TRBJ1-1,CSVAPGGLSGGEAFF,TGCAGCGTTGCCCCCGGGGGCCTCTCCGGTGGGGAAGCTTTCTTT
TRBV5-1,.,TRBD1,TRBJ1-3,CASSSGQAGNTIYF,TGCGCCAGCAGCTCGGGACAGGCCGGAAACACCATATATTTT
TRBV2,.,.,TRBJ1-5,CASSADELGNQPQHF,TGTGCCAGCAGTGCCGACGAGCTTGGCAATCAGCCCCAGCATTTT
TRBV15,.,.,TRBJ2-7,CATSRDKYSYEQYF,TGTGCCACCAGCAGAGACAAGTACTCCTACGAGCAGTACTTC
TRBV7-9,.,.,TRBJ2-6,CASSSASSGANVLTF,TGTGCCAGCAGCTCGGCCAGCTCTGGGGCCAACGTCCTGACTTTC
TRBV25-1,.,.,TRBJ1-2,CASSEWGGDGYTF,TGTGCCAGCAGTGAATGGGGAGGGGATGGCTACACCTTC
TRBV10-3,.,.,TRBJ1-1,CAISDLGGHTNTEAFF,TGTGCCATCAGTGATTTGGGGGGACACACGAACACTGAAGCTTTCTTT
TRBV7-2,.,TRBD1,TRBJ2-7,CASSLRTGQYEQYF,TGTGCCAGCAGCTTAAGGACAGGGCAGTACGAGCAGTACTTC
TRBV5-1,many,.,TRBJ1-2,CASSLNRQDGGYTF,TGCGCCAGCAGCTTGAACCGACAGGATGGTGGCTACACCTTC
TRBV5-1,.,.,TRBJ1-6,CASSLSADQGPLHF,TGCGCCAGCAGCCTAAGCGCGGACCAGGGACCCCTCCACTTT
TRBV6-5,.,TRBD1,TRBJ2-7,CASRPGQGVYEQYF,TGTGCCAGCAGACCGGGACAGGGTGTCTACGAGCAGTACTTC